The 17 T cell receptor beta chains below were found in one sample sequenced in a study of blood T cell repertoires in COVID-19. Data came from immunoSEQ multiplex PCR; TCRdb stores just in-frame clones and leaves some out. The data show 250,000 or so clones, roughly four fifths seen once. Sequences were obtained from peripheral blood. The source is a man in his fifties with acute or convalescent COVID-19.

This chain uses TRBV4-1 with TRBJ1-2; the match to TRBD1 covers 7 bases. This CDR3 has 16 amino acids. V gave up 0 bases and J gave up 4 bases; unmatched junction bases: 8. The germline V gene encodes CDR1 MGHRA and CDR2 YSYEKL. The CDR3: CASSQEGTGVTYGYTF. The CDR3 DNA reads as TGCGCCAGCAGCCAAGAGGGCACAGGGGTGACCTATGGCTACACCTTC.

V and J are TRBV6-5 and TRBJ1-1; D is perhaps TRBD1 (6 bases). Deletions cut 2 bases from V and 4 bases from J, with 11 bases between. Germline V gene lookup returns CDR1 MNHEY and CDR2 SVGAGI. The CDR3 has 14 amino acids. The CDR3 DNA is TGTGCCAGCAGTTACAGGAGAGGGGGCACTGAAGCTTTCTTT. It encodes CASSYRRGGTEAFF.

The gene calls are TRBV28 and TRBJ2-5; TRBD1 matches 9 bases. The CDR3 is made up of 15 amino acids. V trimming: 4 bases; J trimming: 2 bases; junction bases outside the gene matches: 5. CDR1 and CDR2 (germline): MDHEN, SYDVKM. The CDR3 bases are TGTGCCAGCAGTTCCCGACAGGGGGGACAAGAGACCCAGTACTTC. It translates to CASSSRQGGQETQYF.

The V call is TRBV27, the J call TRBJ2-3, with 11 positions matching TRBD2. The CDR3 loop spans 17 amino acids. Germline assignment: CDR1 MNHEY and CDR2 SMNVEV (reference sequence). The V segment lost 1 base and the J segment 6 bases; nucleotides outside the gene matches: 9. The DNA of the CDR3 is TGTGCCAGCAGTTTATTGGTAGCGGGAGGGTTTCTGGATACGCAGTATTTT. Translation gives CASSLLVAGGFLDTQYF.

This chain joins TRBV7-9 and TRBJ1-2; 9 positions match TRBD1. The CDR3 extends over 14 amino acids. The V segment lost 5 bases and the J segment 8 bases; nucleotides outside the gene matches: 9. Germline lookup yields CDR1 SEHNR and CDR2 FQNEAQ (reference sequence). The CDR3 nucleotides read TGTGCCAGCAGCCTTGGACAGGGGCCACGAGGCTACACCTTC. Amino acid sequence: CASSLGQGPRGYTF.

The V call is TRBV5-1, the J call TRBJ1-1, with a tentative D call TRBD1 (5 bases). This CDR3 is 16 amino acids long. V lost 0 bases and J lost 0, with 12 bases in between. Germline V gene sequence: CDR1 SGHRS, CDR2 YFSETQ. Here the CDR3 DNA reads TGCGCCAGCAGCTTGGGACAGAGTGGGGTGAACACTGAAGCTTTCTTT. Residues: CASSLGQSGVNTEAFF.

This chain connects TRBV6-2 or TRBV6-3 to TRBJ1-5; a weak D match, TRBD1 (6 bases). V was trimmed by 0 bases and J by 0 bases, leaving 6 bases between them. Germline V gene lookup returns CDR1 MNHEY and CDR2 SVGEGT. CDR3 length: 15 residues. CDR3 bases: TGTGCCAGCAGTTACTCCAGGGGTAGCAATCAGCCCCAGCATTTT. Protein sequence: CASSYSRGSNQPQHF.

This clone was seen a single time. The chain recombines TRBV9 with TRBJ1-2; a possible D gene is TRBD1 (6 bases). This CDR3 contains 14 residues. Germline CDR1 reads SGDLS; CDR2 reads YYNGEE. Trimming took off 4 bases at V and 4 bases at J, with 14 bases between the two ends. DNA of the CDR3: TGTGCCAGCAGCCAAGCGACAGGAGTCTATGGCTACACCTTC. This translates into CASSQATGVYGYTF.

The rearrangement joins TRBV23-1 to TRBJ2-4, with 9 bases lining up with TRBD1. TRBV23-1 is treated as an ORF (open reading frame) with a function not yet certain. The CDR3 runs 18 residues. J lost 3 bases, V lost 2 bases, and 11 bases had no gene match. The CDR3: CASSQPQTGGQDKNIQYF. Written as DNA, the CDR3 is TGCGCCAGCAGTCAACCGCAGACAGGGGGTCAGGACAAAAACATTCAGTACTTC.

This chain connects TRBV28 to TRBJ2-1; weak D call: TRBD1 (6 bases). V shed 6 bases and J shed 4 bases, with 13 bases lying between them. This CDR3 spans 14 amino acids. Germline V gene data show CDR1 as MDHEN and CDR2 as SYDVKM. CDR3 in DNA: TGTGCCAGCAGCCTACAGGGATTTTACAATGAGCAGTTCTTC. Encoded protein: CASSLQGFYNEQFF.

This rearrangement joins TRBV7-9 to TRBJ1-3; D is unclear. The V gene lost 0 bases and the J gene lost 0 bases, with 9 bases spanning the gap. Germline assignment: CDR1 SEHNR and CDR2 FQNEAQ (reference sequence). CDR3 length: 16 residues. The CDR3 DNA reads TGTGCCAGCAGCTTAGCGTTTGGGAGCTCTGGAAACACCATATATTTT. Its translation: CASSLAFGSSGNTIYF.

V and J are TRBV14 and TRBJ1-2; D not resolved. V shed 0 bases and J shed 5 bases, with 13 bases lying between them. This CDR3 spans 15 amino acids. Germline V CDR1 and CDR2: SGHDN, FVKESK. CDR3 residues: CASSQEQSGRYGYTF. In DNA, the CDR3 is TGTGCCAGCAGCCAAGAACAGAGCGGCCGATATGGCTACACCTTC.

The chain uses TRBV7-9 and TRBJ1-2; possibly TRBD1 for D (5 bases). The germline V gene encodes CDR1 SEHNR and CDR2 FQNEAQ (reference sequence). The CDR3 consists of 14 residues. V was trimmed by 2 bases and J by 6 bases, leaving 13 bases between them. This CDR3 is CASSLLSGLDGYTF. Written as DNA, the CDR3 is TGTGCCAGCAGCTTACTCTCAGGGTTGGATGGCTACACCTTC.

This clone turned up a few times. This chain links TRBV2 with TRBJ1-1; D is undetermined. Germline V gene sequence: CDR1 SNHLY, CDR2 FYNNEI. V lost 4 bases to trimming and J lost 5 bases, with 11 bases between them. The length of the CDR3 is 13 residues. In DNA form, the CDR3 reads TGTGCCAGCAGTGTGGGCGCCCTAACTGAAGCTTTCTTT. Amino acid sequence: CASSVGALTEAFF. Supplemented by reference TRBV2 and TRBJ1-1, the full variable domain reads EPEVTQTPSHQVTQMGQEVILRCVPISNHLYFYWYRQILGQKVEFLVSFYNNEISEKSEIFDDQFSVERPDGSNFTLKIRSTKLEDSAMYFCASSVGALTEAFFGQGTRLTVV.

This clone was seen only a few times. V gene TRBV18 combines with J gene TRBJ1-5; 8 bases fit TRBD1. This CDR3 is 16 amino acids long. V shed 0 bases and J 2 bases; nucleotides not matched to a gene: 3. Germline V CDR1 and CDR2: KGHSH, LQKENI. For the CDR3, the DNA is TGTGCCAGCTCACCACCCGAGGACAGGGGCAATCAGCCCCAGCATTTT. This codes for CASSPPEDRGNQPQHF.

The chain uses TRBV27 and TRBJ1-4; 8 nucleotides align to TRBD1. The J segment lost 3 bases and the V segment lost 7 bases, leaving 4 bases of the junction unmatched. This CDR3 contains 14 residues. Germline V gives CDR1 MNHEY, CDR2 SMNVEV (reference sequence). The CDR3, as DNA: TGTGCCAGCACCAACAGGGGGGCTAATGAAAAACTGTTTTTT. As protein: CASTNRGANEKLFF.

The genes are TRBV28 and TRBJ1-5; possibly TRBD1 for D (6 bases). The CDR3 extends over 14 amino acids. Trimming pared 7 bases from V and 6 bases from J, leaving 16 bases between. CDR1 and CDR2 from the germline V gene are MDHEN and SYDVKM. As DNA, the CDR3 is TGTGCCAGCATCCTCTCAGTAGGGGGTCAGCCCCAGCATTTT. Residues: CASILSVGGQPQHF.